Below, one T cell receptor beta chain is given with its context. Its antigen is still unknown. A single record per CDR3 protein comes from TCRdb applying MiXCR to the 5' RACE reads. The repertoire has hundreds of thousands of distinct CDR3 sequences, 18% of them found once; the top ten carry 15% to 20%. The CDR3 sequence is 15 residues long. The germline gives CDR1 MNHEY, CDR2 SVGAGI. Trimming removed 0 bases from V and 3 bases from J; junction bases left unmatched: 4. This sample is part of a study of T cells after yellow fever vaccination. Study results and caveats: Boosting was followed by the reappearance of most primary-vaccination clones (approximately 95% CD4, about 88% CD8). A weaker secondary response peaked on day 5, the primary on day 15. Contaminants from the bulk population, in the form of abundant clonotypes, could be found in FACS-sorted repertoires.

The chain employs TRBV6-5 and TRBJ1-1; 7 nucleotides line up with TRBD1. This TCR was recovered from a man aged 18 to 29 who received the YFV17D yellow fever vaccine. The sample in question was PBMCs, obtained before the yellow fever booster vaccination. The CDR3 loop reads CASSYSWTGDTEAFF. DNA for the CDR3: TGTGCCAGCAGTTACTCTTGGACAGGTGACACTGAAGCTTTCTTT.